Listed here is a single T cell receptor beta chain. This sample stems from a study of cytomegalovirus exposure and HLA in healthy donors. PCR employed 60 Vbeta and 13 Jbeta primers. TCRdb keeps only in-frame clones here, not all; method: immunoSEQ multiplex PCR. The profile shows about 120,000 clones, over 70% of them singletons. This CDR3 has 17 residues. Germline lookup yields CDR1 MGHDK and CDR2 SYGVNS. Trimming removed 2 bases from V and 4 bases from J; junction bases left unmatched: 8. This chain connects TRBV25-1 to TRBJ2-1, with 10 bases that match TRBD2. Input material: PBMCs. The receptor was isolated from a man aged 18 to 29 in good health and CMV-seropositive. CDR3: CASSEKTLAGEYNEQFF. The CDR3, as DNA: TGTGCCAGCAGTGAAAAAACCCTAGCGGGAGAGTACAATGAGCAGTTCTTC.